This T cell receptor beta chain was documented in a study of blood T cell repertoires in COVID-19. Profiled with immunoSEQ multiplex PCR; TCRdb holds only in-frame clones, not every one. Here the sample spans about 50,000 clones, more than 70% being singletons. The CDR3 is 14 residues long. Germline V CDR1 and CDR2: SGHDN, FVKESK. J was trimmed by 16 bases and V by 3 bases; bases with no gene match: 12. The chain employs TRBV14 and TRBJ2-1, with 10 bases that match TRBD1. The TCR originated in a woman of 80 years or more with acute or convalescent COVID-19. Sequenced: peripheral blood. The CDR3 DNA reads as TGTGCCAGCAGCCAGTTAACGGGACAGGGGCCGCTATTCTTC. Translation gives CASSQLTGQGPLFF. Complete variable domain (other parts from reference TRBV14 and TRBJ2-1): EAGVTQFPSHSVIEKGQTVTLRCDPISGHDNLYWYRRVMGKEIKFLLHFVKESKQDESGMPNNRFLAERTGGTYSTLKVQPAELEDSGVYFCASSQLTGQGPLFFGPGTRLTVL.